The rows below give T cell receptor beta chains drawn from one sample of a study of early T cells in non-severe SARS-CoV-2 infection. TCRdb ran MiXCR on the 5' RACE reads and lists one entry per CDR3 protein. Found here are some 120,000 distinct CDR3 sequences, 15% of them singletons; the top ten hold less than 25%. Input material: whole blood. These receptors were obtained from an adult who was a healthcare worker with PCR-confirmed SARS-CoV-2 infection or an uninfected control (not recorded which). CDR3s include the opening cysteine and the closing phenylalanine or tryptophan. Fields, in order: CDR3 protein, CDR3 DNA, clone size, J gene, D gene, V gene. D genes are given only for firm matches. The listing skips clone size in some rows; elsewhere it reads once, few, many or a size class.

CASSYSRGEGLAFF,TGTGCCAGCAGTTACTCTCGCGGGGAAGGTCTAGCTTTCTTT,few,TRBJ1-1,.,TRBV6-2/TRBV6-3
CASSPGQQNTEAFF,TGTGCCAGCAGTCCCGGACAGCAGAACACTGAAGCTTTCTTT,once,TRBJ1-1,.,TRBV12-3/TRBV12-4
CASGPGGIYSPLHF,TGTGCCAGCGGACCGGGAGGGATTTATTCACCCCTCCACTTT,few,TRBJ1-6,.,TRBV6-1
CASSFSDREVGYTF,TGTGCCAGCAGCTTTAGCGACAGGGAGGTTGGCTACACCTTC,many,TRBJ1-2,TRBD1,TRBV11-2
CASRLAGPRDEQFF,TGTGCCAGCAGGTTAGCGGGACCAAGGGATGAGCAGTTCTTC,few,TRBJ2-1,TRBD2,TRBV7-9
CASSLEKNTEAFF,TGTGCCAGCAGCTTGGAGAAGAACACTGAAGCTTTCTTT,.,TRBJ1-1,.,TRBV7-9
CAISESASGPYEQYF,TGTGCCATCAGTGAGTCGGCTAGCGGGCCCTACGAGCAGTACTTC,many,TRBJ2-7,TRBD2,TRBV10-3
CASSLGEIITDTQYF,TGTGCCAGCAGCTTAGGCGAGATTATTACAGATACGCAGTATTTT,.,TRBJ2-3,.,TRBV7-9
CASEGDWEQFF,TGTGCCAGCGAGGGGGACTGGGAGCAGTTCTTC,few,TRBJ2-1,.,TRBV6-2/TRBV6-3
CASSEASLAGGADTQYF,TGTGCCAGCAGTGAAGCTTCCCTAGCGGGGGGGGCAGATACGCAGTATTTT,many,TRBJ2-3,TRBD2,TRBV6-1
CASSQGQPSLGQPQHF,TGCGCCAGCAGCCAAGGACAGCCGTCACTAGGGCAGCCCCAGCATTTT,many,TRBJ1-5,.,TRBV4-1
CASSATGGYQPQHF,TGTGCCAGCAGCGCGACAGGGGGCTATCAGCCCCAGCATTTT,few,TRBJ1-5,TRBD1,TRBV6-1
CASSEALNTEAFF,TGTGCCAGCAGTGAAGCGTTGAACACTGAAGCTTTCTTT,few,TRBJ1-1,.,TRBV2
CASTQDRDRLREQFF,TGTGCCAGCACCCAGGATAGGGACAGGCTAAGGGAGCAGTTCTTC,few,TRBJ2-1,TRBD1,TRBV12-3/TRBV12-4
CASSLAPSALSPGELFF,TGTGCCAGCAGCTTAGCGCCGTCGGCCCTATCCCCCGGGGAGCTGTTTTTT,.,TRBJ2-2,.,TRBV7-6
CASSLGEGYTGELFF,TGTGCCAGCAGCTTAGGGGAGGGGTACACCGGGGAGCTGTTTTTT,.,TRBJ2-2,TRBD2,TRBV7-6
CASSLPNAGYTF,TGTGCCAGCTCACTCCCAAACGCTGGCTACACCTTC,.,TRBJ1-2,.,TRBV18
CASSQVGDKLYYGYTF,TGTGCCAGCAGCCAAGTTGGTGACAAATTATACTATGGCTACACCTTC,.,TRBJ1-2,.,TRBV4-2
CASTLSGGSYNEQFF,TGTGCCAGCACCCTGAGCGGGGGATCATACAATGAGCAGTTCTTC,many,TRBJ2-1,TRBD2,TRBV7-2
CAISGRPLGQGSYNEQFF,TGTGCCATCAGTGGTCGCCCCCTCGGGCAGGGCTCCTACAATGAGCAGTTCTTC,.,TRBJ2-1,.,TRBV10-3
CASRLTGAGANVLTF,TGTGCCAGCAGGTTAACAGGGGCTGGGGCCAACGTCCTGACTTTC,few,TRBJ2-6,TRBD1,TRBV3-1
CASGPGGQRTQYF,TGTGCCAGCGGCCCCGGGGGCCAGCGTACGCAGTATTTT,.,TRBJ2-3,.,TRBV12-3/TRBV12-4
CASSLAGLETQYF,TGTGCCAGCAGCCTAGCGGGCTTGGAGACCCAGTACTTC,many,TRBJ2-5,TRBD2,TRBV27
CASSLAHLSMNTEAFF,TGTGCCAGCAGCTTGGCCCATCTGAGTATGAACACTGAAGCTTTCTTT,once,TRBJ1-1,.,TRBV5-6
CASSPMGALSSGNTIYF,TGTGCCAGCAGCCCCATGGGGGCCCTTAGCTCTGGAAACACCATATATTTT,.,TRBJ1-3,.,TRBV5-6
CASSRAFMGEQFF,TGTGCCAGCAGCCGGGCCTTTATGGGTGAGCAGTTCTTC,many,TRBJ2-1,.,TRBV3-1
CASQWTVPYNEQFF,TGTGCCAGCCAGTGGACAGTCCCCTACAATGAGCAGTTCTTC,many,TRBJ2-1,.,TRBV2
CSVEDWNTGGRNTEAFF,TGCAGCGTTGAAGATTGGAATACAGGGGGCAGGAACACTGAAGCTTTCTTT,.,TRBJ1-1,TRBD1,TRBV29-1
CASSVEGSSDTQYF,TGTGCCAGCAGCGTAGAGGGCTCATCAGATACGCAGTATTTT,few,TRBJ2-3,.,TRBV9
CAISLGTSGGYEQYF,TGTGCCATCAGTCTAGGGACTAGCGGGGGATACGAGCAGTACTTC,few,TRBJ2-7,TRBD2,TRBV10-3
CASSQAQRGPQFF,TGTGCCAGCAGCCAGGCCCAGCGGGGGCCTCAGTTCTTC,.,TRBJ2-1,TRBD2,TRBV7-2
CSARDLPWAGTQYF,TGCAGTGCTAGAGATCTCCCGTGGGCAGGGACCCAGTACTTC,few,TRBJ2-5,.,TRBV20-1
CASSLVGGRAEAFF,TGTGCCAGCAGCTTAGTTGGGGGGCGTGCTGAAGCTTTCTTT,.,TRBJ1-1,.,TRBV11-2